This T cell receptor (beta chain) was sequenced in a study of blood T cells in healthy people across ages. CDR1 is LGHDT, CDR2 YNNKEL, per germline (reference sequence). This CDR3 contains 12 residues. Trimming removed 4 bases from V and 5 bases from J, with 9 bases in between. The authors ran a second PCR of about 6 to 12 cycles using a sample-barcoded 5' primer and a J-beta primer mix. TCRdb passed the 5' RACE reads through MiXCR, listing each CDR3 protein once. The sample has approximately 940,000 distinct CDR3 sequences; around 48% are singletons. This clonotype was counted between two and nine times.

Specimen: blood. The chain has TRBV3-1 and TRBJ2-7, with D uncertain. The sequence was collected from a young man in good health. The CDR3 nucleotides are TGTGCCAGCAGCCTGATACCCAACGAGCAGTACTTC. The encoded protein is CASSLIPNEQYF.